The T cell receptor beta chain described here comes from a study of molecular identifiers for immune sequencing clone quantification. Notes on this clonotype: Its matching antigen is unknown. A much more abundant neighbour one base away suggests this may be a read error.

TCRdb independently ran MiXCR on the PCR reads; one entry per CDR3 protein. The data show 85,000 to 130,000 distinct CDR3 sequences, 36% seen once. Findings and limits, study-wide: Clonotypes topping 20 RNA copies carried over 97% of effector molecules but under 1% of naive ones.

A CD8+CD4-CCR7+CD45RA+ phenotype served as the sorting definition for naive CD8 T cells. CDR1 and CDR2 (germline): MDHEN, SYDVKM. The CDR3 length is 13 residues. The receptor was derived from a human donor in good health. Some libraries in this study had Jurkat cell RNA spiked in. J is TRBJ1-6 and V is TRBV28, with D uncertain. What was sequenced was naive CD8+ T cells from blood, with Jurkat cell RNA spiked in. The subset was: FACS-sorted CD8+CD4-CCR7+CD45RA+ naive T cells. The CDR3 region is CASSFTDNSPPHF. The DNA for the CDR3 is TGTGCCAGCAGTTTCACGGATAATTCACCCCCCCACTTT.